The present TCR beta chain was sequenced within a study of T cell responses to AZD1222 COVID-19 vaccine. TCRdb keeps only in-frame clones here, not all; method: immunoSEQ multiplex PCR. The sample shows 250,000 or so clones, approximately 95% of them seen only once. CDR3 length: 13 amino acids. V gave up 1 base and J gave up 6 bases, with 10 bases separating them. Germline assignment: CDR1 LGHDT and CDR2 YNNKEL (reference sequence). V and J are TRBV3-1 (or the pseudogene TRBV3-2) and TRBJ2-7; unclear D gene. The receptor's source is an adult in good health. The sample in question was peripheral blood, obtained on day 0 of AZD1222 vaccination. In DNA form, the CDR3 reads TGTGCCAGCAGCCAAGTTTCGCTGGGCGAGCAGTACTTC. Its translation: CASSQVSLGEQYF.